This T cell receptor beta chain was identified during a study of somatic mutations in cytotoxic T cells in rheumatoid arthritis. Study-wide background: It was right after diagnosis, before any treatment, that patient blood (about 31 ml EDTA) was drawn. Whole-study findings and limits: In rheumatoid arthritis patients, unlike healthy controls, CD8+ clonality rose with age.

This CDR3 has 12 residues. The V gene lost 8 bases and the J gene lost 6 bases, with 10 bases spanning the gap. Germline CDR1 reads MDHEN; CDR2 reads SYDVKM. Only in-frame clones appear in the TCRdb table, and some are missing; sequencing was by immunoSEQ multiplex PCR. In the table there are just under 6,500 clones, approximately 80% of which are singletons. Comments on this clone: What it binds is not known.

The source of this sequence is a woman in her seventies with rheumatoid arthritis. V gene TRBV28 combines with J gene TRBJ2-2, with D uncertain. The sample here was CD8+ T cells sorted from blood, taken at a follow-up visit. CDR3 nucleotide sequence: TGTGCCAGCGCTAGTTTTCCCGGGGAGCTGTTTTTT. Encoded protein: CASASFPGELFF.